These 10 T cell receptor beta chains were all obtained from the same sample, sequenced in a study of blood T cell repertoires in COVID-19. This table comes from immunoSEQ multiplex PCR, and its TCRdb copy is limited to in-frame clones, with some not included. The sample gives under 300,000 clones, under 85% of which show up once; about 1.9% is in the top ten. Source material: peripheral blood. The receptors were sampled from a man younger than 40 who had recovered from COVID-19.

The chain couples TRBV11-2 to TRBJ1-6; no clear D. CDR1 and CDR2 (germline): SGHAT, FQNNGV. Between the trimmed V and J ends, which lost 1 base and 9 bases, there was a span of 13 bases. The CDR3 runs 15 residues. CDR3 DNA: TGTGCCAGCAGCTTAGTACCTGGGTCTAGTTCACCCCTCCACTTT. Amino acid sequence: CASSLVPGSSSPLHF. Complete variable domain (other parts from reference TRBV11-2 and TRBJ1-6): EAGVAQSPRYKIIEKRQSVAFWCNPISGHATLYWYQQILGQGPKLLIQFQNNGVVDDSQLPKDRFSAERLKGVDSTLKIQPAKLEDSAVYLCASSLVPGSSSPLHFGNGTRLTVT.

The rearrangement joins TRBV7-2 to TRBJ2-7; 9 nucleotides line up with TRBD1. CDR1 is SGHTA, CDR2 FQGNSA, per germline. Trimming took 5 bases from V and 2 from J; bases not matched to a gene: 4. CDR3 length equals 14 residues. This chain's CDR3 is CASSAGTGPYEQYV. CDR3 DNA sequence: TGTGCCAGCAGCGCGGGGACAGGGCCCTACGAGCAGTACGTC.

V gene TRBV5-1 combines with J gene TRBJ2-1, with 9 positions matching TRBD1. Germline trimming cut 6 bases from V and 5 bases from J; bases unmatched to any gene: 3. The CDR3 has 13 residues. CDR1 and CDR2 from the germline V gene are SGHRS and YFSETQ. This CDR3 reads CASNRDRDNEQFF. The CDR3 DNA reads as TGCGCCAGCAACCGGGACAGGGACAATGAGCAGTTCTTC.

The chain joins TRBV29-1 to TRBJ2-2; tentative D call: TRBD1 (7 bases). With 7 bases removed from V and 5 bases from J, the gap between germline ends came to 20 bases. Germline V gene data show CDR1 as SQVTM and CDR2 as ANQGSEA. The CDR3 has 15 residues. The CDR3 DNA reads TGCAGCGCAAATCGGGCAGGGGGGAGTACCGGGGAGCTGTTTTTT. Protein sequence: CSANRAGGSTGELFF.

A single count supports this clone. The gene calls are TRBV12-3 or TRBV12-4 and TRBJ2-7, with D possibly TRBD1 on 6 matching bases. V was cut by 6 bases and J by 4 bases, with 13 bases left in between. The CDR3 is 13 amino acids. The CDR3 here is CASRSGDRYEQYF. CDR3 coding DNA: TGTGCCAGCAGGTCAGGGGATCGGTACGAGCAGTACTTC.

This clone was detected only a few times. The rearrangement joins TRBV4-2 to TRBJ2-2; 7 bases are shared with TRBD2. CDR3 size: 17 residues. Germline assignment: CDR1 LGHNA and CDR2 YNFKEQ. The V gene end was trimmed by 4 bases and the J gene end by 5 bases; junction bases not matched to a gene: 13. This chain's CDR3 is CASSPSLRGGKTGELFF. The CDR3 DNA reads as TGTGCCAGCAGCCCCTCCCTTCGCGGGGGTAAAACCGGGGAGCTGTTTTTT.

The gene calls are TRBV20-1 and TRBJ2-7, with TRBD2 matching over 7 bases. Trimming cost V 5 bases and J 5 bases; bases outside gene matches: 3. The CDR3 extends over 11 amino acids. Germline-derived CDR1 and CDR2 are DFQATT and SNEGSKA (reference sequence). The CDR3 region has the DNA TGCAGTGCTCAGCGGGGTAACGAGCAGTACGTC. It is translated as CSAQRGNEQYV.

The chain has TRBV6-5 and TRBJ2-7, with 10 bases identical to TRBD2. This CDR3 is built from 15 residues. Trimming removed 5 bases from V and 2 bases from J; junction bases left unmatched: 6. Germline V CDR1 and CDR2: MNHEY, SVGAGI. In DNA form, the CDR3 reads TGTGCCAGCAGTCCCGGGACTAGCGAGACCTACGAGCAGTACTTC. Translated: CASSPGTSETYEQYF.

This clone turned up a few times. This rearrangement joins TRBV6-5 to TRBJ1-4; D gene unclear. The germline V gene has CDR1 MNHEY and CDR2 SVGAGI. The CDR3 consists of 15 residues. V dropped 6 bases and J dropped 5 bases, with 16 bases sitting between them. Here the CDR3 DNA reads TGTGCCAGCAGACCTCCGGGAGGAGGGAATGAAAAACTGTTTTTT. This encodes CASRPPGGGNEKLFF.

The rearrangement links TRBV28 to TRBJ1-2, with TRBD1 identical over 7 bases. The V and J ends lost 7 bases and 5 bases, in that order; junction bases with no gene match: 22. Germline-derived CDR1 and CDR2 are MDHEN and SYDVKM. The CDR3 extends over 18 amino acids. CDR3 in amino acids: CASKTGTASTQIKYGYTF. The CDR3 DNA follows: TGTGCCAGCAAAACCGGGACAGCGTCGACCCAAATAAAATATGGCTACACCTTC.